This is a list of T cell receptor beta chains from one sample in a study of OX40 agonist ivuxolimab in advanced cancers. Data came from immunoSEQ multiplex PCR; TCRdb stores just in-frame clones and leaves some out. The sample carries about 22,000 clones, nearly 90% recorded once. The sample here was CD4+ or CD8+ T cells sorted from blood, taken in a trial of the OX40 agonist ivuxolimab. These receptors came from an adult with an advanced solid tumor such as melanoma, head and neck, liver or kidney cancer. The CDR3 runs from the conserved cysteine through the conserved F or W. A D gene is named only where the DNA matches it firmly. Where a row states a size, it is once, few, many or the class of an expanded clone; other rows omit it.

CASGFGWTSGSRNEQFF	TGTGCTAGTGGTTTTGGATGGACTAGCGGGAGTAGAAATGAGCAGTTCTTC	TRBV12-5	TRBJ2-1	TRBD2	.
CATTMGGYSTDTQYF	TGTGCCACTACGATGGGGGGGTACAGCACAGATACGCAGTATTTT	TRBV7-6	TRBJ2-3	TRBD2	.
CASSSLLAGGPDGELFF	TGTGCCAGCAGTTCCTTGCTAGCGGGAGGCCCCGATGGGGAGCTGTTTTTT	TRBV27	TRBJ2-2	TRBD2	.
CASSQEGTGRYEQYF	TGCGCCAGCAGCCAAGAGGGGACAGGGAGGTACGAGCAGTACTTC	TRBV4-1	TRBJ2-7	TRBD1	.
CASSFNGQEGYEQYF	TGTGCCAGCAGCTTTAACGGACAGGAGGGTTACGAGCAGTACTTC	TRBV5-5	TRBJ2-7	.	.
CASSVATGGIYNEQFF	TGTGCCAGCAGCGTAGCTACGGGGGGTATCTACAATGAGCAGTTCTTC	TRBV9	TRBJ2-1	TRBD2	.
CANFILGHEQFF	TGTGCCAACTTTATCCTGGGGCATGAGCAGTTCTTC	TRBV21-1	TRBJ2-1	.	.
CASSARGTNEKLFF	TGTGCCAGCAGCGCGAGGGGGACTAATGAAAAACTGTTTTTT	TRBV9	TRBJ1-4	.	.
CASSIGNTEAFF	TGTGCCAGTAGTATCGGTAACACTGAAGCTTTCTTT	TRBV19	TRBJ1-1	.	.
CASSQRPPQGPAFGYTF	TGTGCCAGCAGCCAACGCCCACCACAAGGACCGGCTTTCGGCTACACCTTC	TRBV5-4	TRBJ1-2	.	.
CASRSWGPNEKLFF	TGTGCCAGCAGGTCCTGGGGACCTAATGAAAAACTGTTTTTT	TRBV2	TRBJ1-4	.	.
CASSDILADRNTDTQYF	TGTGCCAGCAGCGATATACTAGCGGACCGAAACACAGATACGCAGTATTTT	TRBV11-3	TRBJ2-3	TRBD2	.
CASSLDTVWVAGERNEQFF	TGTGCCAGCAGCCTCGATACGGTATGGGTAGCGGGAGAACGCAATGAGCAGTTCTTC	TRBV7-9	TRBJ2-1	TRBD2	.
CASSIPGNTGELFF	TGTGCCAGTAGTATTCCAGGGAACACCGGGGAGCTGTTTTTT	TRBV19	TRBJ2-2	.	.
CASSLEPGHINTEAFF	TGTGCCAGCAGCCTCGAACCGGGACACATTAACACTGAAGCTTTCTTT	TRBV7-8	TRBJ1-1	.	.
CASSSGGWRQETQYF	TGTGCCAGCAGCTCCGGGGGTTGGAGGCAAGAGACCCAGTACTTC	TRBV7-6	TRBJ2-5	.	.
CASSLETSWAGEQYF	TGCGCCAGCAGCTTGGAGACTAGCTGGGCGGGCGAGCAGTACTTC	TRBV5-1	TRBJ2-7	TRBD2	.
CASSSRDSSNLNYGYTF	TGTGCCAGCAGCTCCCGGGACAGTAGCAATCTTAACTATGGCTACACCTTC	TRBV11-3	TRBJ1-2	TRBD1	.
CASSLAGTADTDTQYF	TGCGCCAGCAGCTTGGCCGGGACAGCCGACACAGATACGCAGTATTTT	TRBV5-1	TRBJ2-3	TRBD1	.
CASSPNRGGSNYGYTF	TGTGCCAGCAGCCCGAACCGGGGGGGCTCAAACTATGGCTACACCTTC	TRBV9	TRBJ1-2	.	.
CASSPLGPTAYNEQFF	TGTGCCAGCAGCCCTCTCGGACCCACTGCCTACAATGAGCAGTTCTTC	TRBV11-3	TRBJ2-1	.	.
CASSFGETQYF	TGTGCCAGCAGCTTCGGAGAGACCCAGTACTTC	TRBV13	TRBJ2-5	.	.
CAWSVQGVLYGYTF	TGTGCCTGGAGTGTTCAGGGGGTACTCTATGGCTACACCTTC	TRBV30	TRBJ1-2	TRBD1	.
CSATGGPVEQYF	TGCAGCGCCACAGGGGGGCCCGTCGAGCAGTACTTC	TRBV29-1	TRBJ2-7	TRBD1	.
CASSILAGDEQYF	TGTGCCAGTAGTATCCTAGCGGGGGACGAGCAGTACTTC	TRBV19	TRBJ2-7	TRBD2	.
CASTQGSEKLFF	TGTGCCAGCACACAGGGGAGCGAAAAACTGTTTTTT	TRBV2	TRBJ1-4	TRBD1	.
CASSLAGYNEQFF	TGTGCCAGCAGTTTAGCAGGTTACAATGAGCAGTTCTTC	TRBV27	TRBJ2-1	.	few
CASSLYAGVNTGELFF	TGTGCCAGCAGCCTCTATGCGGGAGTGAACACCGGGGAGCTGTTTTTT	TRBV11-2	TRBJ2-2	TRBD2	.
CASSLYGGDQETQYF	TGTGCCAGCAGCTTGTACGGGGGGGATCAAGAGACCCAGTACTTC	TRBV5-8	TRBJ2-5	TRBD2	.
CASSQTTGGSGNTIYF	TGTGCCAGCAGCCAAACGACGGGGGGCTCTGGAAACACCATATATTTT	TRBV7-6	TRBJ1-3	.	.
CASTSREANTGELFF	TGTGCCAGCACCTCTCGCGAAGCGAACACCGGGGAGCTGTTTTTT	TRBV6-5	TRBJ2-2	.	.
CASSLVQGATEAFF	TGTGCCAGCAGCTTAGTCCAGGGGGCGACTGAAGCTTTCTTT	TRBV7-9	TRBJ1-1	TRBD1	.
CASSGGTSGTGEQYF	TGTGCCAGCAGTGGGGGGACTAGCGGAACGGGAGAGCAGTACTTC	TRBV27	TRBJ2-7	TRBD2	.
CASSLLAGVGETQYF	TGTGCCAGCAGTTTACTAGCGGGAGTGGGTGAGACCCAGTACTTC	TRBV27	TRBJ2-5	TRBD2	.
CASSSTADYEQYF	TGTGCCAGCAGCTCAACCGCAGACTACGAGCAGTACTTC	TRBV11-2	TRBJ2-7	.	.
CASSYRGLSYEQYF	TGTGCCAGCAGTTACAGGGGCCTCTCCTACGAGCAGTACTTC	TRBV6-5	TRBJ2-7	.	.
CASTLEAGAGYEQYF	TGTGCCAGCACCCTCGAGGCGGGAGCAGGGTACGAGCAGTACTTC	TRBV6-6	TRBJ2-7	TRBD2	.
CASTHGLAGGTDTQYF	TGTGCCAGTACCCATGGGCTAGCGGGGGGCACAGATACGCAGTATTTT	TRBV19	TRBJ2-3	TRBD2	.
CASSSGQGSYEQYF	TGTGCCAGCAGCTCGGGACAGGGCTCCTACGAGCAGTACTTC	TRBV5-6	TRBJ2-7	TRBD1	few
CASSQEVWTGGNEKLFF	TGCGCCAGCAGCCAAGAAGTCTGGACGGGGGGTAATGAAAAACTGTTTTTT	TRBV4-1	TRBJ1-4	.	.
CASSLRQGAFYEQYF	TGTGCCAGCAGCTTGAGGCAGGGGGCGTTCTACGAGCAGTACTTC	TRBV7-9	TRBJ2-7	TRBD1	.
CASSFMGQGANTIYF	TGTGCCAGCAGCTTCATGGGACAGGGGGCAAACACCATATATTTT	TRBV5-8	TRBJ1-3	TRBD1	.
CASSLASGSYEQYF	TGTGCCAGCAGCTTGGCTAGCGGGAGCTACGAGCAGTACTTC	TRBV5-6	TRBJ2-7	TRBD2	.
CASSYPKMGGHNEQFF	TGTGCCAGCAGTTACCCCAAGATGGGGGGACACAATGAGCAGTTCTTC	TRBV6-5	TRBJ2-1	.	.
CASSPRRLGNQPQHF	TGTGCCAGCAGCCCCCGGCGGTTGGGCAATCAGCCCCAGCATTTT	TRBV6-6	TRBJ1-5	.	.
CASSYGTGGYEQYF	TGTGCCAGCAGTTATGGGACAGGCGGTTACGAGCAGTACTTC	TRBV6-5	TRBJ2-7	TRBD1	.
CASSLEARYYEQYF	TGTGCCAGCAGCTTAGAGGCTAGGTACTACGAGCAGTACTTC	TRBV7-6	TRBJ2-7	.	.